A selection of T cell receptor beta chains follows, all from one sample in a study of monozygotic twins with inflammatory bowel disease. TCRdb re-called the 5' RACE reads and shows each CDR3 protein once, DNA omitted. Found here are about 130,000 distinct CDR3 sequences; the top ten clones hold 1.2%. The sequenced sample consisted of blood. The receptors here all came from a human donor with ulcerative colitis or Crohn's disease, or a healthy co-twin of an affected twin (not recorded which). Both conserved end residues are part of each CDR3.

J gene	V gene	CDR3 protein
TRBJ1-1	TRBV28	CATHGQGATEAFF
TRBJ1-1	TRBV6-5	CASSRLNTEAFF
TRBJ2-4	TRBV7-2	CASSSDPKNIQYF
TRBJ2-1	TRBV29-1	CSVVETGQISYNEQFF
TRBJ1-2	TRBV5-1	CASSSGTDYGYTF
TRBJ2-7	TRBV5-6	CASSESISYEQYF
TRBJ1-4	TRBV4-1	CASGQTGWEKLFF
TRBJ1-5	TRBV3-1	CASSQDHSNQPQHF
TRBJ2-1	TRBV24-1	CATSRAGRFNEQFF
TRBJ2-1	TRBV20-1	CSARDERGIYNEQFF
TRBJ2-2	TRBV10-3	CASKEPSYTGELFF
TRBJ2-5	TRBV20-1	CSARQGQFLETQYF
TRBJ2-1	TRBV11-2	CASSLVLAGGILPNEQFF
TRBJ1-6	TRBV12-2	CASRSKTGGHNSPLHF
TRBJ2-2	TRBV6-1	CASFVGGTNTGELFF
TRBJ2-7	TRBV27	CASSLFGSGRYEQYF
TRBJ2-7	TRBV19	CASSISRQTYEQYF
TRBJ2-5	TRBV20-1	CSARAQGAEKTQYF
TRBJ1-5	TRBV29-1	CSVRTGTSPNQPQHF
TRBJ2-1	TRBV10-3	CAIRPGLAYNEQFF
TRBJ2-1	TRBV6-4	CASSVFASGSSYNEQFF
TRBJ1-1	TRBV5-4	CASSSSQWNTEAFF
TRBJ2-7	TRBV4-1	CASSSPGTPNYEQYF
TRBJ2-5	TRBV15	CATSSLGQGGETQYF
TRBJ2-1	TRBV18	CASSPRRPGQTYNEQFF
TRBJ1-5	TRBV19	CAISGGLSQPQHF
TRBJ2-3	TRBV6-5	CASSLLRGLSTDTQYF
TRBJ2-1	TRBV13	CASSSESPGDEQFF
TRBJ2-7	TRBV9	CASSAREILSSYEQYF
TRBJ2-1	TRBV20-1	CSARGVYSYNEQFF
TRBJ2-5	TRBV7-8	CASSPNRGVYQETQYF
TRBJ1-1	TRBV10-3	CAISSTGTVGTEAFF
TRBJ1-5	TRBV5-1	CASSLGGQGNQPQHF
TRBJ2-1	TRBV20-1	CSATRTDYNEQFF
TRBJ1-1	TRBV5-1	CASSLEFRGRFLNTEAFF
TRBJ1-2	TRBV20-1	CSARGQFYGYTF
TRBJ1-5	TRBV11-2	CASSLGSYSNQPQHF
TRBJ1-2	TRBV29-1	CSVLIQGANYGYTF
TRBJ1-5	TRBV9	CASSVFPLGQGRNQPQHF
TRBJ2-1	TRBV24-1	CATSDEGQGAFNEQFF
TRBJ1-2	TRBV10-3	CAISETSYGYTF
TRBJ1-5	TRBV7-3	CASSPHPDSAQHF
TRBJ2-7	TRBV5-4	CASSIRDKDYEQYF
TRBJ2-7	TRBV5-1	CASSYDTAYEQYF
TRBJ2-7	TRBV6-1	CATFGQNRGLSYEQYF